Reported below is one TCR beta chain. Its antigen is not identified. These data originate in a study of T-cell reconstitution after alpha-beta-depleted transplantation in children. Study-wide findings and caveats: At the one-year point after transplant, T-cell counts and TCRbeta diversity were found to come mostly from T cells that had been newly produced.

Using unique molecular identifiers, the investigators prepared the TCRbeta library. TCRdb re-called the PCR reads with MiXCR, one entry per CDR3 protein. Here the sample spans approximately 230,000 distinct CDR3 sequences, about 24% being singletons. Sample: PBMCs, mostly from graft donor cells, taken 360 days after TCRalphabeta/CD19-depleted stem cell transplant. This clonotype originated in a female patient younger than 10 who had a stem cell transplant for congenital amegakaryocytic thrombocytopenia, so the T cells may come from the graft donor.

CDR3 bases: TGCAGCGTTGCGGCGTACCACCAAGAGACCCAGTACTTC. It specifies CSVAAYHQETQYF. V gene TRBV29-1 combines with J gene TRBJ2-5; D gene unclear. The CDR3 covers 13 residues. Looked up from germline, CDR1 is SQVTM and CDR2 is ANQGSEA. The V gene lost 4 bases and the J gene lost 0 bases, with 9 bases spanning the gap.